The T cell receptor beta chain described here comes from a study of cytomegalovirus exposure and HLA in healthy donors. Study details: Out of 150 million to 200 million T cells, an earlier analysis found about 120 million unique TCR beta sequences in total.

Turning to this clone: No antigen is known for it.

CDR1 is MNHEY, CDR2 SVGAGI, per germline. The trim removed 0 bases at V and 3 bases at J, leaving 4 bases unmatched. The CDR3 consists of 15 residues. Notes on the study in general: A link between a missense DCLRE1C variant and TCR beta V- and J-gene trimming emerged from a later analysis. In a later analysis, compared with equally common non-associated chains, HLA-associated beta chains were more expanded. Common viral pathogens were later found to be apparently linked to several of the most significant clusters.

The PCR had 60 Vbeta and 13 Jbeta primers. Some clones are missing from TCRdb's copy, which holds only in-frame ones; the method was immunoSEQ multiplex PCR. The sample lists approximately 180,000 clones; about 70% were seen once. This sequence was found in a woman aged 30 to 39 in good health and CMV-seronegative. This rearrangement joins TRBV6-5 to TRBJ1-1, with TRBD1 matching over 7 bases. Sequencing was done on a sample of PBMCs. The CDR3: CASSYSTGHDTEAFF. Written as DNA, the CDR3 is TGTGCCAGCAGTTACTCGACAGGGCATGACACTGAAGCTTTCTTT.